Given below is one T cell receptor (beta chain) in context. Its antigen is undetermined. Here immunoSEQ multiplex PCR was the method, and the copy in TCRdb shows in-frame clones only, minus some. The sample includes tens of thousands of clones, 70% to 90% seen only once; the top ten take approximately 0.61%. This entry is derived from a study of OX40 agonist ivuxolimab in advanced cancers. Study-wide context: Of the participants, approximately 40% had some prior anti-PD-1, anti-PD-L1 or anti-CTLA-4 therapy, which was allowed. Two cutaneous melanoma patients and one hepatocellular carcinoma patient, three in all, had partial responses.

Points from the study as a whole: The mean number of expanded clones was higher in CD8+ T cells than in CD4+. Clones of CD4+ and CD8+ blood T cells grew by week 6 at doses of 0.1 to 3.0 mg/kg.

Germline lookup yields CDR1 SGDLS and CDR2 YYNGEE. The CDR3 runs to 14 residues. Between the trimmed V and J ends, which lost 0 bases and 5 bases, there was a span of 10 bases. This chain joins TRBV9 and TRBJ2-3; weak D call: TRBD2 (6 bases). The receptor comes from an adult with an advanced solid tumor such as melanoma, head and neck, liver or kidney cancer. Specimen: CD4+ or CD8+ T cells sorted from blood, collected in a trial of the OX40 agonist ivuxolimab. CDR3 in amino acids: CASSVAGAGDTQYF. DNA for the CDR3: TGTGCCAGCAGCGTAGCGGGAGCGGGAGATACGCAGTATTTT.